Presented here are 10 T cell receptor beta chains from one specimen sequenced in a study of cytomegalovirus exposure and HLA in healthy donors. The PCR used 60 Vbeta and 13 Jbeta primers. Generated by immunoSEQ multiplex PCR, the TCRdb table keeps only in-frame clones and is missing some. The sample contains about 120,000 clones, roughly 80% of which appear only once. The specimen was PBMCs. Receptors originate from a man aged 25-45 years in good health and CMV-seropositive.

V is TRBV5-6 and J is TRBJ1-6, with TRBD1 matching 9 bases. The V and J ends lost 4 bases and 3 bases, in that order; junction bases with no gene match: 8. The CDR3 loop spans 17 amino acids. Germline V gene lookup returns CDR1 SGHDT and CDR2 YYEEEE. CDR3 sequence: CASSQGTGSNYNSPLHF. Here the CDR3 DNA reads TGTGCCAGCAGCCAAGGGACAGGGAGCAACTATAATTCACCCCTCCACTTT.

CDR3 in DNA: TGTGCCAGCAGTTCGGGGACAGGGAGATCGTACGAGCAGTACGTC. Residues: CASSSGTGRSYEQYV. The genes are TRBV5-6 and TRBJ2-7, with 9 bases matching TRBD1. The V gene's germline CDR1 is SGHDT and CDR2 YYEEEE. The CDR3 extends over 15 amino acids. V gave up 5 bases and J gave up 4 bases; unmatched junction bases: 10.

The V call is TRBV27, the J call TRBJ2-3; 7 bases align to TRBD2. V lost 2 bases to trimming and J lost 6 bases; unmatched junction nucleotides: 8. CDR3 size: 15 residues. Per the germline V gene, CDR1 is MNHEY and CDR2 is SMNVEV (reference sequence). In nucleotides, the CDR3 is TGTGCCAGCAGTTTACTACTGGCGGGAGAGGATACGCAGTATTTT. Encoded protein: CASSLLLAGEDTQYF.

The V gene is TRBV19, the J gene TRBJ2-1; 9 bases map to TRBD1. Germline trimming cut 3 bases from V and 3 bases from J; bases unmatched to any gene: 9. This CDR3 has 17 amino acids. Per germline, CDR1 LNHDA and CDR2 SQIVND (reference sequence). The DNA for the CDR3 is TGTGCCAGTAGTATCCCCGGACAGGGGAGAGGCTACAATGAGCAGTTCTTC. Translation: CASSIPGQGRGYNEQFF.

The chain has TRBV18 and TRBJ2-7; D is perhaps TRBD1 (6 bases). Trimming shortened V by 3 bases and J by 3 bases, and 12 bases separated the two germline ends. From germline, CDR1 is KGHSH and CDR2 LQKENI. This CDR3 has 14 amino acids. This CDR3 reads CASSPPGVVYEQYF. In DNA form, the CDR3 reads TGTGCCAGCTCACCCCCAGGGGTGGTCTACGAGCAGTACTTC.

This clone was counted a single time. The chain uses TRBV28 and TRBJ1-1, with D perhaps matching TRBD1 (6 bases). The germline V gene encodes CDR1 MDHEN and CDR2 SYDVKM. V was shortened by 2 bases and J by 4 bases, with 11 bases between the two germline ends. The CDR3 contains 14 residues. Here the CDR3 DNA reads TGTGCCAGCAGTTTACATCGGGGGGCCACTGAAGCTTTCTTT. It translates to CASSLHRGATEAFF. Full variable domain (outside the CDR3, taken from reference TRBV28 and TRBJ1-1): DVKVTQSSRYLVKRTGEKVFLECVQDMDHENMFWYRQDPGLGLRLIYFSYDVKMKEKGDIPEGYSVSREKKERFSLILESASTNQTSMYLCASSLHRGATEAFFGQGTRLTVV.

V usage is TRBV30 and J usage is TRBJ2-5; D not resolved. The germline V gene encodes CDR1 GTSNPN and CDR2 SVGIG (reference sequence). CDR3 length equals 11 residues. Trimming pared 0 bases from V and 6 bases from J, leaving 5 bases between. CDR3 coding DNA: TGTGCCTGGAGTGTAGCAAAGACCCAGTACTTC. Amino acid sequence: CAWSVAKTQYF.

Here the CDR3 reads CASSAGFRQVEGEKLFF. For the CDR3, the DNA is TGTGCCAGCAGCGCCGGATTTAGACAGGTGGAAGGTGAAAAACTGTTTTTT. V and J are TRBV9 and TRBJ1-4, with TRBD1 as a possible D gene (6 bases). Deletions cut 3 bases from V and 7 bases from J, with 22 bases between. The CDR3 has 17 residues. Looked up from germline, CDR1 is SGDLS and CDR2 is YYNGEE.

J is TRBJ2-7 and V is TRBV27, with 9 bases fitting TRBD1. V lost 4 bases, J lost 1 base, and 2 bases stayed unmatched. Germline V gives CDR1 MNHEY, CDR2 SMNVEV (reference sequence). The CDR3 is made up of 14 amino acids. The CDR3 loop is CASSYRGPSYEQYF. The CDR3 DNA follows: TGTGCCAGCAGTTACAGGGGGCCGTCCTACGAGCAGTACTTC.

This chain joins TRBV7-9 and TRBJ2-5, with D possibly TRBD2 on 5 matching bases. From germline, CDR1 is SEHNR and CDR2 FQNEAQ (reference sequence). V was cut by 5 bases and J by 1 base, with 14 bases left in between. There are 15 residues in the CDR3. This CDR3 is CASSLGSGVQETQYF. DNA of the CDR3: TGTGCCAGCAGCCTAGGAAGCGGAGTCCAAGAGACCCAGTACTTC.